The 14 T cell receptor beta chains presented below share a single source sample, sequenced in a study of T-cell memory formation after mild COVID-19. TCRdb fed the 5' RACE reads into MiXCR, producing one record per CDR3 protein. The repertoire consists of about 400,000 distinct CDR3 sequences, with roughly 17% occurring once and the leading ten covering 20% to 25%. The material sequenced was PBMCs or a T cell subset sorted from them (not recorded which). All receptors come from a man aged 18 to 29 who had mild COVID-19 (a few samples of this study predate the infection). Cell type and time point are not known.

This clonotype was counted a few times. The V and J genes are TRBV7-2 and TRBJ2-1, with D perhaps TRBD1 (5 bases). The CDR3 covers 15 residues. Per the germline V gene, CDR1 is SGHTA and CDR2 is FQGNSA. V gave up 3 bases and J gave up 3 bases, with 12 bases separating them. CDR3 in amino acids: CASSFRASGYNEQFF. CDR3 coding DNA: TGTGCCAGCAGCTTCAGGGCTTCCGGCTACAATGAGCAGTTCTTC.

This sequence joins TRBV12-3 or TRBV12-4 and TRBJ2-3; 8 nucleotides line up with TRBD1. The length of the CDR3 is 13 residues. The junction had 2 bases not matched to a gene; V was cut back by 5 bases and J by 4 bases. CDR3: CASSDRGADTQYF. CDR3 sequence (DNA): TGTGCCAGCAGTGACAGGGGCGCAGATACGCAGTATTTT.

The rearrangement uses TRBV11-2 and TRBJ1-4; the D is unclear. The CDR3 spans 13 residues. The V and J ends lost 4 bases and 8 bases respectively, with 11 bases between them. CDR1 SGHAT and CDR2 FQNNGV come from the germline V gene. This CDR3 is CASSSHVEEKLFF. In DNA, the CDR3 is TGTGCCAGCAGCTCCCATGTAGAGGAAAAACTGTTTTTT.

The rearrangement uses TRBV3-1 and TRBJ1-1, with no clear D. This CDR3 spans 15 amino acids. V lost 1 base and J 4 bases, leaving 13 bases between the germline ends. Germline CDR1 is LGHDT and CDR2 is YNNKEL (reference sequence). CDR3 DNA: TGTGCCAGCAGCCAAGGTTTCAGAACCAGCACTGAAGCTTTCTTT. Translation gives CASSQGFRTSTEAFF.

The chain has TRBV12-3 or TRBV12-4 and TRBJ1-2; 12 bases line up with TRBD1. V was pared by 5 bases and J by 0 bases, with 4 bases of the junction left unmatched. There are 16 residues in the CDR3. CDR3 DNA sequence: TGTGCCAGCAGTCTGGGACAGGGGGCTACTAACTATGGCTACACCTTC. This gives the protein CASSLGQGATNYGYTF.

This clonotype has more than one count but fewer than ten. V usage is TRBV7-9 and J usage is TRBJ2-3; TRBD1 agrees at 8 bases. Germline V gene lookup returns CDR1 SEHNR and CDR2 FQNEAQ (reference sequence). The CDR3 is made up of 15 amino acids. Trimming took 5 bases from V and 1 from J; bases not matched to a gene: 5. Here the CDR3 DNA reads TGTGCCAGCAGCGCTCCGACAGGGGGCACAGATACGCAGTATTTT. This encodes CASSAPTGGTDTQYF.

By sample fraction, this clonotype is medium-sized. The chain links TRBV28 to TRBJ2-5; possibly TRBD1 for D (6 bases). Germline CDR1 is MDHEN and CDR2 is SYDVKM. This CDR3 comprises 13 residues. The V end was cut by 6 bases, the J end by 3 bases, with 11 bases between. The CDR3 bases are TGTGCCAGCAGGCCACAGGGAAAAGAGACCCAGTACTTC. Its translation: CASRPQGKETQYF.

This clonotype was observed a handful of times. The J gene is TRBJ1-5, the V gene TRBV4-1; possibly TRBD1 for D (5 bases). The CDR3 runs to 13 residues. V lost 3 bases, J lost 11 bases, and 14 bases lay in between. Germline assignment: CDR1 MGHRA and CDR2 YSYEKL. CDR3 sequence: CASSHDPQGSQHF. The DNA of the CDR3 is TGCGCCAGCAGCCACGACCCCCAGGGTTCCCAGCATTTT.

The CDR3 sequence: CASSLRGTYEQYF. In DNA form, the CDR3 reads TGTGCCAGCAGCTTGCGTGGTACCTACGAGCAGTACTTC. This chain links TRBV7-2 with TRBJ2-7, with D unresolved. V gave up 3 bases and J gave up 2 bases, with 8 bases separating them. The CDR3 consists of 13 residues. Germline V lookup: CDR1 SGHTA, CDR2 FQGNSA.

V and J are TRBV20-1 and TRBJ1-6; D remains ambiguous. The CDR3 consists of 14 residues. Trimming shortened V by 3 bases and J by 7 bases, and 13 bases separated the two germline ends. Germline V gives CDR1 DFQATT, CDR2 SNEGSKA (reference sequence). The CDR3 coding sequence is TGCAGTGCTAGGACCGGGCCGAAGAATTCACCCCTCCACTTT. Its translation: CSARTGPKNSPLHF.

The CDR3 DNA sequence: TGTGCCACCCGCCTGGACAGGCCTTCCTACGAGCAGTACGTC. Its translation: CATRLDRPSYEQYV. The chain has TRBV24-1 and TRBJ2-7; 7 bases agree with TRBD1. V gave up 9 bases and J gave up 1 base; unmatched junction bases: 8. From germline, CDR1 is KGHDR and CDR2 SFDVKD. The CDR3 sequence is 14 residues long.

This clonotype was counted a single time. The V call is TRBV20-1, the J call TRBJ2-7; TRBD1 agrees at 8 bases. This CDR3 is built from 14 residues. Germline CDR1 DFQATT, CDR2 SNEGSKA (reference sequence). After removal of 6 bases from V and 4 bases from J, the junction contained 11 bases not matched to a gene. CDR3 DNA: TGCAGTGCGGATTCACCGGGACAGGCGTACGAGCAGTACTTC. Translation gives CSADSPGQAYEQYF.

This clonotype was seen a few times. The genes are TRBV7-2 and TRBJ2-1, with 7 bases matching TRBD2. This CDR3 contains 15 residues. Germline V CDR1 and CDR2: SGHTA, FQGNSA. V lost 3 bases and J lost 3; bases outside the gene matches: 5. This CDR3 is CASSFWAGVYNEQFF. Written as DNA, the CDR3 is TGTGCCAGCAGCTTCTGGGCGGGGGTCTACAATGAGCAGTTCTTC.

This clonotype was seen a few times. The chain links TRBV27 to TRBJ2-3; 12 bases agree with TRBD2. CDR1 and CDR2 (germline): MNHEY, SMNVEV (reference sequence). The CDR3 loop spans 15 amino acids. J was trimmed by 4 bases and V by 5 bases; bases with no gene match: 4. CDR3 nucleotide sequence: TGTGCCAGCAGTATGGCTAGCGGGGGGGCAGATACGCAGTATTTT. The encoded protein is CASSMASGGADTQYF.